These 27 T cell receptor beta chains share one sample of origin, sequenced in a study of chemoradiotherapy in HPV16-positive cancers. Clones were read by immunoSEQ multiplex PCR, and TCRdb kept only the in-frame ones, dropping some. The data contain about 22,000 clones, around 90% of them singletons. The sample here was blood, taken from a patient who underwent chemoradiotherapy. The receptors were gathered from a human donor with HPV-associated anogenital cancer.

The chain recombines TRBV5-8 with TRBJ2-1; possibly TRBD1 or TRBD2 for D (7 bases each). The CDR3 is made up of 16 amino acids. Germline V gene data show CDR1 as SGHTS and CDR2 as YDEGEE. V was cut by 5 bases and J by 4 bases, with 19 bases left in between. CDR3 sequence (DNA): TGTGCCAGCAGGCCCAAGCGGGGACAGAGTTACAATGAGCAGTTCTTC. The encoded protein is CASRPKRGQSYNEQFF.

The chain joins TRBV11-2 to TRBJ1-4, with a weak D call TRBD1 (5 bases). This CDR3 region has 15 residues. V dropped 1 base and J dropped 7 bases, with 13 bases sitting between them. Germline V CDR1 and CDR2: SGHAT, FQNNGV. The CDR3 DNA reads TGTGCCAGCAGCTTAGCGGGGCGGAGGACTGAAAAACTGTTTTTT. It is translated as CASSLAGRRTEKLFF.

The V and J genes are TRBV4-2 and TRBJ2-7; D gene ambiguous. Germline assignment: CDR1 LGHNA and CDR2 YNFKEQ. This CDR3 region has 15 residues. The germline V and J ends were trimmed by 0 bases and 0 bases, with 9 bases remaining between them. The CDR3 region is CASSQEVSSSYEQYF. The CDR3, as DNA: TGTGCCAGCAGCCAAGAGGTCTCGAGCTCCTACGAGCAGTACTTC.

This chain connects TRBV9 to TRBJ2-2; TRBD2 is a possible D gene (6 bases). The germline gives CDR1 SGDLS, CDR2 YYNGEE. The CDR3 spans 16 residues. V shed 4 bases and J shed 0 bases, with 13 bases lying between them. In nucleotides, the CDR3 is TGTGCCAGCAGCTCAGGACTATCGACGAACACCGGGGAGCTGTTTTTT. It is translated as CASSSGLSTNTGELFF.

This sequence joins TRBV6-1 and TRBJ2-3; no clear D. V gave up 0 bases and J gave up 2 bases, with 15 bases separating them. From germline, CDR1 is MNHNS and CDR2 SASEGT. This CDR3 is 17 amino acids long. The CDR3 reads CASSEALLAQTTDTQYF. The CDR3 DNA reads as TGTGCCAGCAGTGAAGCGCTTCTGGCGCAGACCACAGATACGCAGTATTTT.

In this sample, this clone turned up a few times. This sequence joins TRBV28 and TRBJ1-2; a weak D match, TRBD1 (5 bases). V was clipped by 7 bases and J by 0 bases, with 15 bases between them. This CDR3 comprises 15 residues. Germline V gives CDR1 MDHEN, CDR2 SYDVKM. The CDR3 DNA reads TGTGCCAGCAAGGGGATTGGGGGGACTAACTATGGCTACACCTTC. Its protein is CASKGIGGTNYGYTF.

The count of this clone is one. V and J are TRBV4-3 and TRBJ2-7; a weak D match, TRBD1 (5 bases). Trimming stripped 0 bases from V and 2 bases from J, with 11 bases between. CDR3 size: 15 residues. The V gene's germline CDR1 is LGHNA and CDR2 YSLEER. This CDR3 is CASSQEWGRAYEQYF. As DNA, the CDR3 is TGCGCCAGCAGCCAAGAATGGGGCAGAGCCTACGAGCAGTACTTC.

CDR3 DNA sequence: TGCAGCGTTGACGGGTCCACAGATACGCAGTATTTT. This encodes CSVDGSTDTQYF. The chain is built from TRBV29-1 and TRBJ2-3; D gene ambiguous. Germline CDR1 and CDR2: SQVTM and ANQGSEA. Trimming removed 3 bases from V and 2 bases from J, with 6 bases in between. The CDR3 is made up of 12 amino acids.

The chain carries TRBV5-4 and TRBJ2-5; D is possibly TRBD2 (5 bases). The CDR3 consists of 15 residues. V was shortened by 4 bases and J by 1 base, with 14 bases between the two germline ends. CDR1 SGHNT and CDR2 YYREEE come from the germline V gene (reference sequence). The CDR3 coding sequence is TGTGCCAGCAGCGGGCCGGGATCAATCCAAGAGACCCAGTACTTC. Amino acid sequence: CASSGPGSIQETQYF. Combining the CDR3 with reference TRBV5-4 and TRBJ2-5 gives the whole variable domain ETGVTQSPTHLIKTRGQQVTLRCSSQSGHNTVSWYQQALGQGPQFIFQYYREEENGRGNFPPRFSGLQFPNYSSELNVNALELDDSALYLCASSGPGSIQETQYFGPGTRLLVL.

This sequence joins TRBV2 and TRBJ1-5, with D maybe TRBD1 (5 bases). The CDR3 contains 14 residues. The ends were cut back, 2 bases at V and 4 bases at J, with 9 bases in the middle. Germline V CDR1 and CDR2: SNHLY, FYNNEI. CDR3 in amino acids: CASSEWTQNQPQHF. CDR3 nucleotide sequence: TGTGCCAGCAGTGAATGGACACAAAATCAGCCCCAGCATTTT.

The chain links TRBV6-1 to TRBJ1-5; D not resolved. The CDR3 contains 14 residues. V lost 2 bases to trimming and J lost 6 bases, with 11 bases between them. CDR1 MNHNS and CDR2 SASEGT come from the germline V gene. This CDR3 is CASSELGSGQPQHF. The CDR3 DNA reads as TGTGCCAGCAGTGAACTCGGAAGCGGTCAGCCCCAGCATTTT.

This CDR3 is CASSPLRGRITSGANVLTF. Here the CDR3 DNA reads TGTGCCAGCTCACCACTCAGGGGACGGATCACATCTGGGGCCAACGTCCTGACTTTC. This chain links TRBV18 with TRBJ2-6; TRBD1 might be the D (6 bases). The ends were cut back, 1 base at V and 1 base at J, with 17 bases in the middle. The CDR3 has 19 residues. Germline CDR1 reads KGHSH; CDR2 reads LQKENI.

The rearrangement links TRBV27 to TRBJ2-5; no clear D. Germline V gene sequence: CDR1 MNHEY, CDR2 SMNVEV (reference sequence). The CDR3 totals 11 residues. V shed 5 bases and J shed 0 bases, with 1 base lying between them. CDR3 residues: CASSHQETQYF. The DNA for the CDR3 is TGTGCCAGCAGTCACCAAGAGACCCAGTACTTC.

The chain is built from TRBV11-3 and TRBJ2-2; the D gene is possibly TRBD1 (6 bases). Germline values: CDR1 SGHNT, CDR2 YENEEA. This CDR3 comprises 15 residues. V lost 1 base and J 3 bases, leaving 9 bases between the germline ends. CDR3 DNA sequence: TGTGCCAGCAGCTTAGTCCCAGGGGACACCGGGGAGCTGTTTTTT. Translating gives CASSLVPGDTGELFF.

V gene TRBV19 combines with J gene TRBJ2-1, with D tentatively TRBD2 (7 bases). The length of the CDR3 is 18 residues. V gave up 2 bases and J gave up 1 base, with 18 bases separating them. The germline CDR1 and CDR2 sequences are LNHDA and SQIVND (reference sequence). The CDR3: CASSIKGAGRGSYNEQFF. The CDR3 DNA reads as TGTGCCAGTAGTATAAAGGGAGCGGGAAGGGGGTCCTACAATGAGCAGTTCTTC.

This sequence joins TRBV4-1 and TRBJ2-3; D is possibly TRBD1 (6 bases). The CDR3 runs to 14 residues. The germline V gene encodes CDR1 MGHRA and CDR2 YSYEKL. Trimming removed 2 bases at V and 3 bases at J, with 9 bases between. The CDR3 reads CASSQPTGTDTQYF. The CDR3 DNA is TGCGCCAGCAGCCAACCGACAGGTACAGATACGCAGTATTTT.

The rearrangement links TRBV6-6 to TRBJ2-7; D might be TRBD1 (5 bases). In germline, CDR1 is MNHNY, CDR2 SVGAGI (reference sequence). The CDR3 is made up of 12 amino acids. The germline V and J ends were trimmed by 6 bases and 6 bases, with 12 bases remaining between them. In DNA form, the CDR3 reads TGTGCCAGCAGCCGGAAGGGGATCGAGCAGTACTTC. It yields the protein CASSRKGIEQYF.

V and J are TRBV25-1 and TRBJ1-5; 8 nucleotides agree with TRBD1. The V gene end was trimmed by 6 bases and the J gene end by 3 bases; junction bases not matched to a gene: 4. In germline, CDR1 is MGHDK, CDR2 SYGVNS. The CDR3 covers 14 residues. The CDR3 sequence: CASRGTGANQPQHF. CDR3 coding DNA: TGTGCCAGCAGAGGGACAGGCGCCAATCAGCCCCAGCATTTT.

This rearrangement joins TRBV7-2 to TRBJ1-1; unclear D gene. Germline-derived CDR1 and CDR2 are SGHTA and FQGNSA. Trimming removed 4 bases from V and 1 base from J, with 10 bases in between. This CDR3 is built from 14 residues. In DNA, the CDR3 is TGTGCCAGCAGCTCACTGCCCGCGAACACTGAAGCTTTCTTT. As protein: CASSSLPANTEAFF.

The rearrangement joins TRBV27 to TRBJ2-1; 9 bases agree with TRBD2. The germline V gene encodes CDR1 MNHEY and CDR2 SMNVEV (reference sequence). V shed 4 bases, J shed 0 bases, and the junction held 7 bases outside the gene matches. The CDR3 has 17 residues. As DNA, the CDR3 is TGTGCCAGCAGTTCCACCCCGACTAGCGGCTCCTACAATGAGCAGTTCTTC. Translating gives CASSSTPTSGSYNEQFF.

The chain combines TRBV7-2 with TRBJ1-2; D remains unclear. The germline V and J ends were trimmed by 5 bases and 3 bases, with 10 bases remaining between them. CDR1 is SGHTA and CDR2 is FQGNSA in the germline V gene. The CDR3 covers 13 residues. The CDR3 nucleotides are TGTGCCAGCAGCATGACGAGAGACTATGGCTACACCTTC. Translated, it gives CASSMTRDYGYTF.

This chain connects TRBV18 to TRBJ1-3; maybe TRBD1 (6 bases). The CDR3 is 15 amino acids. Trimming removed 3 bases at V and 0 bases at J, with 9 bases between. Germline loops: CDR1 KGHSH, CDR2 LQKENI. The CDR3 DNA is TGTGCCAGCTCACCCCGGACAGTCTCTGGAAACACCATATATTTT. This encodes CASSPRTVSGNTIYF. Supplemented by reference TRBV18 and TRBJ1-3, the full variable domain reads NAGVMQNPRHLVRRRGQEARLRCSPMKGHSHVYWYRQLPEEGLKFMVYLQKENIIDESGMPKERFSAEFPKEGPSILRIQQVVRGDSAAYFCASSPRTVSGNTIYFGEGSWLTVV.

This chain joins TRBV29-1 and TRBJ2-3; D is ambiguous. Germline loops: CDR1 SQVTM, CDR2 ANQGSEA. This CDR3 spans 14 amino acids. The V and J ends lost 4 bases and 0 bases respectively, with 11 bases between them. The CDR3 sequence: CSVGKGYSTDTQYF. The CDR3 DNA follows: TGCAGCGTTGGTAAGGGATATAGCACAGATACGCAGTATTTT.

V gene TRBV28 combines with J gene TRBJ2-7, with 7 bases aligning to TRBD2. Per germline, CDR1 MDHEN and CDR2 SYDVKM. V shed 3 bases, J shed 3 bases, and the junction held 5 bases outside the gene matches. This CDR3 is 14 amino acids long. CDR3 sequence (DNA): TGTGCCAGCAGTTTCGGGACTACCTTCTACGAGCAGTACTTC. Its translation: CASSFGTTFYEQYF.

The chain is built from TRBV6-1 and TRBJ2-7, with 11 bases matching TRBD2. The CDR3 length is 13 residues. Losses at the gene ends were 6 bases for V and 7 bases for J; bases not matched to a gene: 5. Germline lookup yields CDR1 MNHNS and CDR2 SASEGT. The CDR3 DNA sequence: TGTGCCAGCAGCTTGACTAGCGGGACAGAGCAGTACTTC. This translates into CASSLTSGTEQYF.

The gene calls are TRBV7-2 and TRBJ2-1, with a weak D call TRBD1 (5 bases). The CDR3 sequence is 15 residues long. Germline values: CDR1 SGHTA, CDR2 FQGNSA. Trimming left V 6 bases short and J 4 bases short, with 16 bases between. The DNA for the CDR3 is TGTGCCAGCAGTCTGAAAGGGGATCGTTACAATGAGCAGTTCTTC. It encodes CASSLKGDRYNEQFF.

The V and J genes are TRBV10-3 and TRBJ2-1, with 8 positions matching TRBD1. The CDR3 runs to 14 residues. Germline assignment: CDR1 ENHRY and CDR2 SYGVKD. V trimming: 10 bases; J trimming: 4 bases; junction bases outside the gene matches: 9. In DNA form, the CDR3 reads TGTGCCACCCAGGGACAGGCCGGGTACAATGAGCAGTTCTTC. It specifies CATQGQAGYNEQFF.